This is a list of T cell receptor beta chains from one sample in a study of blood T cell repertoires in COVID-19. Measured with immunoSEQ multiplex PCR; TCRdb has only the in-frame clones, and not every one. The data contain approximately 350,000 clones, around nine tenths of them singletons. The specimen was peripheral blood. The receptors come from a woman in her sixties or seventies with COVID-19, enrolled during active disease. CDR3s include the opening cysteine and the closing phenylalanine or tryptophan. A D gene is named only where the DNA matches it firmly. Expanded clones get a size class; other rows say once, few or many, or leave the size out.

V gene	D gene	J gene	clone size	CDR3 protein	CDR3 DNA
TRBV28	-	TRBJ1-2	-	CASSPQGLYGYTF	TGTGCCAGCAGTCCACAGGGCCTCTATGGCTACACCTTC
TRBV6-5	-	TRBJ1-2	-	CASSYSQNYGYTF	TGTGCCAGCAGTTACTCTCAGAACTATGGCTACACCTTC
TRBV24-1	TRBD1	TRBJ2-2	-	CATSDWRDRGLTGELFF	TGTGCCACCAGTGATTGGAGGGACAGGGGGCTAACCGGGGAGCTGTTTTTT
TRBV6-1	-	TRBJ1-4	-	CASSEWGGEGKLFF	TGTGCCAGCAGTGAATGGGGGGGCGAGGGAAAACTGTTTTTT
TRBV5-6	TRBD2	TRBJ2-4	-	CASSLSAGREAKNIQYF	TGTGCCAGCAGTCTCTCGGCGGGGAGGGAAGCCAAAAACATTCAGTACTTC
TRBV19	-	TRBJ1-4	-	CASSTRSTNEKLFF	TGTGCCAGTAGTACCAGGTCAACTAATGAAAAACTGTTTTTT
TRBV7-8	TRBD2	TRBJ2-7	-	CASSLTSGGEQYF	TGTGCCAGCAGCTTAACTAGCGGGGGGGAGCAGTACTTC
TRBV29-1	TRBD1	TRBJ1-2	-	CSVEGGQGYGYTF	TGCAGCGTTGAAGGGGGACAGGGCTATGGCTACACCTTC
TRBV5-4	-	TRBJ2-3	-	CASSFNRGISTDTQYF	TGTGCCAGCAGCTTCAATAGGGGGATTAGCACAGATACGCAGTATTTT
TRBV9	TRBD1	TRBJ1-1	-	CASSVGTGGVAVEAFF	TGTGCCAGCAGCGTCGGGACAGGGGGCGTTGCAGTTGAAGCTTTCTTT
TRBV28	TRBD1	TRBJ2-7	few	CASSLHTGATAEQYF	TGTGCCAGCAGTTTACACACAGGGGCGACCGCGGAGCAGTACTTC
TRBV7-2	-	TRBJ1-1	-	CASSFSGGANTEAFF	TGTGCCAGCAGCTTTAGTGGGGGCGCGAACACTGAAGCTTTCTTT
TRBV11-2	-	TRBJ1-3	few	CASSLSTHSGNTIYF	TGTGCCAGCAGCTTATCTACGCACTCTGGAAACACCATATATTTT
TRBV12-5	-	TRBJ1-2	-	CASGREGYGYTF	TGTGCTAGTGGTCGTGAGGGCTATGGCTACACCTTC
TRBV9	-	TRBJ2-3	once	CASSVAVGGTDTQYF	TGTGCCAGCAGCGTAGCTGTAGGGGGCACAGATACGCAGTATTTT
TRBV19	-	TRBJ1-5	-	CASSIDSSNQPQHF	TGTGCCAGTAGTATCGACAGTTCGAATCAGCCCCAGCATTTT
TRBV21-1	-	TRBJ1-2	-	CASSPSWRHGYTF	TGTGCCAGCAGCCCAAGTTGGCGGCATGGCTACACCTTC
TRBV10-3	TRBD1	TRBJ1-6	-	CAISAGQGGNSPLHF	TGTGCCATCAGTGCCGGACAGGGGGGAAATTCACCCCTCCACTTT
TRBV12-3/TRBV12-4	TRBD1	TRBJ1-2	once	CASRSGTGWGYTF	TGTGCCAGCAGATCCGGGACAGGGTGGGGCTACACCTTC
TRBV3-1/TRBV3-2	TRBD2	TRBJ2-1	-	CASSPSGTVSYNEQFF	TGTGCCAGCAGTCCAAGCGGGACCGTATCCTACAATGAGCAGTTCTTC
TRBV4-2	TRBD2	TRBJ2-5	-	CASSQDRAGGGETQYF	TGTGCCAGCAGCCAAGATCGAGCGGGGGGAGGAGAGACCCAGTACTTC
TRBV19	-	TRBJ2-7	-	CASSQSDEQYF	TGTGCCAGTTCCCAGTCTGACGAGCAGTACTTC